Here is one T cell receptor (beta chain) with its context. CDR3 length equals 15 residues. In germline, CDR1 is SGHTA, CDR2 FQGTGA. V lost 5 bases to trimming and J lost 2 bases, with 14 bases between them. The sample is drawn from a study of blood T cell repertoires in COVID-19. Here immunoSEQ multiplex PCR was the method, and the copy in TCRdb shows in-frame clones only, minus some. The table records under 150,000 clones, under 90% of them present only once. The sequenced material came from peripheral blood. This receptor was taken from a human donor in a cohort sampled during active COVID-19. This sequence joins TRBV7-3 and TRBJ2-3; D possibly corresponds to TRBD2 (6 bases). The CDR3 spells CASSPGRGYTDTQYF. In DNA form, the CDR3 reads TGTGCCAGCAGCCCGGGGCGGGGTTACACAGATACGCAGTATTTT.